This note documents a single T cell receptor beta chain sequence. Germline-derived CDR1 and CDR2 are SGHDT and YYEEEE. V was pared by 0 bases and J by 9 bases, with 6 bases of the junction left unmatched. The CDR3 is made up of 14 amino acids. The data were obtained in a study of cytomegalovirus exposure and HLA in healthy donors. Researchers ran the PCR with 60 Vbeta and 13 Jbeta primers. Profiled with immunoSEQ multiplex PCR; TCRdb holds only in-frame clones, not every one. The repertoire holds more than 200,000 clones, with roughly 87% as singletons. The source material was PBMCs. The chain joins TRBV5-6 to TRBJ2-1; 7 bases are shared with TRBD1. The sequence was obtained from a man in his forties in good health and CMV-seropositive. This CDR3 is CASSLGTGIGEQFF. The CDR3 DNA sequence: TGTGCCAGCAGCTTGGGGACAGGTATCGGTGAGCAGTTCTTC.